The T cell receptor (beta chain) described here comes from a study of cytomegalovirus exposure and HLA in healthy donors. Whole-study results and caveats: V segments that were indistinguishable, TRBV6-2 and TRBV6-3 among them, were omitted from analysis. The listing of 160 or so TCR beta chains classed them as cytomegalovirus-associated.

J gave up 3 bases and V 5 bases, and 6 bases lay outside the gene matches. CDR3 length: 16 residues. Germline V lookup: CDR1 WSHSY, CDR2 SAAADI. PCR involved 60 Vbeta and 13 Jbeta primers. Generated by immunoSEQ multiplex PCR, the TCRdb table keeps only in-frame clones and is missing some. Reported are approximately 43,000 clones; the ten largest clones contain approximately 1.7%. Unrecorded immune exposure was likely among donors, who were nominally healthy when sampled. As to this clone: The antigen remains unidentified.

The chain recombines TRBV10-2 with TRBJ2-7; TRBD2 matches at 14 bases. The clonotype comes from a woman aged 25 to 39 in good health and CMV-seronegative. The sample consisted of PBMCs. The CDR3 region has the DNA TGCGCCAGCAGTCCTGGGACTAGCGGGAGACGCTACGAGCAGTACTTC. This encodes CASSPGTSGRRYEQYF.